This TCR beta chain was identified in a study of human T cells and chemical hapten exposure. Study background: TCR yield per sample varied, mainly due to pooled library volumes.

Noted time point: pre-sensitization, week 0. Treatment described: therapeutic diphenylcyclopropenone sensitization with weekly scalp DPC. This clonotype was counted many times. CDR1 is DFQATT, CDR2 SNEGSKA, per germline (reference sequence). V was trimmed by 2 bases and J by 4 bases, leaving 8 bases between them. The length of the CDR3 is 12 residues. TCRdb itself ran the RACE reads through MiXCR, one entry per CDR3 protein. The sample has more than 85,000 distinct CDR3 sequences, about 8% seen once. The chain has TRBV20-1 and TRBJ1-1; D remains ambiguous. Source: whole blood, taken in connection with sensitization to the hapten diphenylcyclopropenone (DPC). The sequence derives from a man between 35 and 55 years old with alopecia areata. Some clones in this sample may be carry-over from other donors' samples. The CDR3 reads CSARFGSTEAFF. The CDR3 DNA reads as TGCAGTGCTAGATTTGGGAGCACTGAAGCTTTCTTT.